This is a list of T cell receptor beta chains from one sample in a study of blood T cell repertoires in COVID-19. Only in-frame clones appear in the TCRdb table, and some are missing; sequencing was by immunoSEQ multiplex PCR. The sample gives roughly 110,000 clones, 65% to 85% of which show up once; 0.83% is in the top ten. What was sequenced was peripheral blood. The receptor source for this set is a woman aged 70 to 79 with acute or convalescent COVID-19. CDR3s include the opening cysteine and the closing phenylalanine or tryptophan. A D gene is named only where the DNA matches it firmly. Only some rows state a clone size, as once, few, many or a class for expanded clones.

V,size,J,D,CDR3,DNA
TRBV19,.,TRBJ2-2,.,CASSETGLTGELFF,TGTGCCAGTAGTGAGACGGGTCTCACCGGGGAGCTGTTTTTT
TRBV5-1,.,TRBJ2-5,TRBD1,CASSTGQGVQETQYF,TGCGCCAGCAGCACGGGACAGGGGGTTCAAGAGACCCAGTACTTC
TRBV2,.,TRBJ1-2,.,CASNSGFESNYGYTF,TGTGCCAGCAATTCAGGGTTCGAATCTAACTATGGCTACACCTTC
TRBV7-2,.,TRBJ2-1,.,CASSIARGSYNEQFF,TGTGCCAGCAGTATCGCCCGGGGATCCTACAATGAGCAGTTCTTC
TRBV5-4,.,TRBJ2-2,.,CASSLAGTNTGELFF,TGTGCCAGCAGCTTGGCGGGGACGAACACCGGGGAGCTGTTTTTT
TRBV4-1,once,TRBJ2-3,TRBD2,CASSLGLAGGPTDTQYF,TGCGCCAGCAGCCTCGGACTAGCGGGGGGGCCCACAGATACGCAGTATTTT
TRBV23-1,.,TRBJ1-5,TRBD1,CASSQSLPGAFPGQDRNSNQPQHF,TGCGCCAGCAGTCAATCTCTTCCTGGGGCCTTTCCGGGACAGGATCGAAATAGCAATCAGCCCCAGCATTTT
TRBV4-1,.,TRBJ1-5,TRBD1,CASSQDGQGAGQPQHF,TGCGCCAGCAGCCAAGATGGCCAGGGGGCCGGACAGCCCCAGCATTTT
TRBV6-5,.,TRBJ1-2,.,CASSVEEGSFYGYTF,TGTGCCAGCAGCGTCGAGGAGGGGAGCTTCTATGGCTACACCTTC
TRBV4-1,.,TRBJ2-3,.,CASSLEGAIASTDTQYF,TGCGCCAGCAGCCTGGAGGGGGCGATTGCTAGCACAGATACGCAGTATTTT
TRBV20-1,.,TRBJ2-1,TRBD2,CSASSGGAADEQFF,TGCAGTGCTAGTAGCGGGGGGGCCGCGGATGAGCAGTTCTTC
TRBV6-5,.,TRBJ1-2,.,CASSYSPVYGYTF,TGTGCCAGCAGTTACTCGCCAGTCTATGGCTACACCTTC
TRBV19,.,TRBJ1-6,.,CASSITGDYNSPLHF,TGTGCCAGTAGTATTACCGGAGACTATAATTCACCCCTCCACTTT
TRBV9,.,TRBJ2-1,TRBD1,CASSGPGQGHEQFF,TGTGCCAGCAGCGGCCCGGGACAGGGGCATGAGCAGTTCTTC
TRBV5-4,.,TRBJ1-2,.,CASSLDLNGYTF,TGTGCCAGCAGCCTTGACTTAAATGGCTACACCTTC
TRBV7-2,.,TRBJ2-3,TRBD2,CASSLSGLAGRDTQYF,TGTGCCAGCAGCTTGTCCGGACTAGCGGGGAGAGATACGCAGTATTTT
TRBV7-9,.,TRBJ2-2,.,CASSLDRLGNLEVGELFF,TGTGCCAGCAGCTTAGATCGTCTTGGGAATCTGGAGGTGGGGGAGCTGTTTTTT
TRBV6-4,.,TRBJ1-1,.,CASSQEAGTEAFF,TGTGCCAGCAGCCAGGAGGCGGGCACTGAAGCTTTCTTT
TRBV6-5,once,TRBJ2-7,TRBD1,CASSKQGASYEQYF,TGTGCCAGCAGTAAACAGGGGGCCTCCTACGAGCAGTACTTC